These 11 T cell receptor beta chains originate from one sample sequenced in a study of identical twins. Each CDR3 protein is one row after TCRdb ran MiXCR on the 5' RACE reads. Of 750,000 to 950,000 distinct CDR3 sequences in the sample, roughly 12% were seen once. This same sample was also part of a study on yellow fever vaccine responses in identical twins.

The sequenced sample was PBMCs. These receptor sequences come from a woman aged 18-29 years in good health.

This clonotype was picked up a small number of times. The rearrangement links TRBV12-5 to TRBJ2-1, with no clear D. Germline CDR1 is LGHNT and CDR2 is FRNRAP. Trimming left V 0 bases short and J 6 bases short, with 9 bases between. The CDR3 has 14 residues. The DNA for the CDR3 is TGTGCTAGTGGTTTGGTAATAAACTTCAATGAGCAGTTCTTC. This encodes CASGLVINFNEQFF.

V and J are TRBV28 and TRBJ2-7; perhaps TRBD2 as D (6 bases). Per germline, CDR1 MDHEN and CDR2 SYDVKM. Trimming cost V 7 bases and J 0 bases, with 13 bases left between them. The CDR3 sequence is 14 residues long. This chain's CDR3 is CASISWGGSYEQYF. The DNA of the CDR3 is TGTGCCAGCATCTCTTGGGGAGGCTCCTACGAGCAGTACTTC.

The chain joins TRBV29-1 to TRBJ2-3; TRBD2 matches 12 bases. The V segment lost 5 bases and the J segment 1 base; nucleotides outside the gene matches: 4. Germline loops: CDR1 SQVTM, CDR2 ANQGSEA. The CDR3 sequence is 15 residues long. The CDR3 is CSVWTSGIGTDTQYF. CDR3 nucleotides: TGCAGCGTTTGGACTAGCGGGATTGGCACAGATACGCAGTATTTT.

The table lists this clonotype with a few counts. V is TRBV5-1 and J is TRBJ2-3, with 10 nucleotides matching TRBD2. Per germline, CDR1 SGHRS and CDR2 YFSETQ. Trimming cost V 0 bases and J 6 bases; bases outside gene matches: 7. The CDR3 has 16 amino acids. The DNA for the CDR3 is TGCGCCAGCAGCTTGGCTCTAGCGGGAGCTTCTGATACGCAGTATTTT. Translating gives CASSLALAGASDTQYF. Combining the CDR3 with reference TRBV5-1 and TRBJ2-3 gives the whole variable domain KAGVTQTPRYLIKTRGQQVTLSCSPISGHRSVSWYQQTPGQGLQFLFEYFSETQRNKGNFPGRFSGRQFSNSRSEMNVSTLELGDSALYLCASSLALAGASDTQYFGPGTRLTVL.

This clonotype was seen only a few times. The chain links TRBV12-3 or TRBV12-4 to TRBJ2-5; maybe TRBD1 (5 bases). The CDR3 extends over 14 amino acids. Trimming pared 6 bases from V and 5 bases from J, leaving 16 bases between. The CDR3 sequence: CASRPLRDFETQYF. CDR3 nucleotides: TGTGCCAGCAGACCACTCAGGGATTTTGAGACCCAGTACTTC.

The sample holds many counts of this clonotype. The rearrangement uses TRBV20-1 and TRBJ2-1; 8 bases map to TRBD2. V lost 5 bases, J lost 0 bases, and 12 bases stayed unmatched. The CDR3 spans 17 residues. Germline CDR1 DFQATT, CDR2 SNEGSKA (reference sequence). CDR3 in DNA: TGCAGTGCTGGGGCGGGCGGGGGGATGAGCTCCTACAATGAGCAGTTCTTC. This gives the protein CSAGAGGGMSSYNEQFF.

In its sample, this clonotype was seen a few times. V is TRBV10-3 and J is TRBJ1-6; unclear D gene. The germline CDR1 and CDR2 sequences are ENHRY and SYGVKD. Deletions cut 2 bases from V and 6 bases from J, with 11 bases between. The CDR3 is made up of 15 amino acids. CDR3 sequence reads: CAISERGPSNSPLHF. Here the CDR3 DNA reads TGTGCCATCAGTGAGAGAGGGCCCTCTAATTCACCCCTCCACTTT.

This clonotype has a count of ten or more. The chain is built from TRBV7-6 and TRBJ2-2, with unresolved D. Germline V gene sequence: CDR1 SGHVS, CDR2 FNYEAQ. CDR3 length equals 16 residues. V was cut by 1 base and J by 0 bases, with 9 bases left in between. The CDR3 DNA is TGTGCCAGCAGCTTAGTTCAGCTAGCGAACACCGGGGAGCTGTTTTTT. Translation gives CASSLVQLANTGELFF.

This clonotype occurred a few times. The chain uses TRBV6-6 and TRBJ1-5, with TRBD1 matching 7 bases. Germline CDR1 MNHNY, CDR2 SVGAGI (reference sequence). The CDR3 runs to 13 residues. J gave up 6 bases and V 6 bases, and 5 bases lay outside the gene matches. CDR3 in amino acids: CASSPQGLQPQHF. In nucleotides, the CDR3 is TGTGCCAGCAGCCCACAGGGGCTTCAGCCCCAGCATTTT.

This clonotype was detected only a few times. This chain connects TRBV12-3 or TRBV12-4 to TRBJ2-1; 11 bases map to TRBD2. The CDR3 is made up of 14 amino acids. Trimming at V came to 5 bases and at J to 7 bases, leaving 4 bases not matched to a gene. The DNA for the CDR3 is TGTGCCAGCAGTCAACTAGCGGGAGCAAATGAGCAGTTCTTC. Translating it yields CASSQLAGANEQFF.

This clonotype was observed a few times. The gene calls are TRBV6-2 or TRBV6-3 and TRBJ1-1; D not certain. The CDR3 is made up of 15 amino acids. Germline CDR1 is MNHEY and CDR2 is SVGEGT. V lost 5 bases and J lost 6, with 19 bases in between. This chain's CDR3 is CASSDPRRAASEAFF. The CDR3 DNA reads as TGTGCCAGCAGTGACCCAAGACGGGCAGCGTCTGAAGCTTTCTTT.